This TCR beta chain was found in a study of blood T cells in healthy people across ages (dated by TCRdb to about 2015). Describing the broader study: In model experiments, roughly one uniquely barcoded TCR beta cDNA molecule per two T cells was captured by template switching. Age-related changes in TCR beta repertoire diversity were measured in the study by deep sequencing normalized with unique cDNA molecular identifiers. Donors were grouped into four age groups: young (average roughly 15 years), middle-aged (39), aged (about 60) and long-lived (less than 85). To avoid experimental bias, donors of different ages were randomly spread across the sequencing lanes. The study analyzed two additional independent replicas of 1 million unique cDNA reads from the same blood draw for two donors, one aged 18 to 29 and one aged 80 or older. Overall results and qualifications from the work: Donor CMV infection status was unknown, potentially confounding age-related changes in expanded clonotypes. As age increased, observed TCR beta diversity per million T cells dropped in a roughly linear way, and a significant reduction was already evident by age approximately 40. Bulk unsorted PBMC profiling prevented conclusive comparison of naive and antigen-experienced compartments. The percentage of naive T cells measured by flow cytometry correlated strongly with observed TCR beta diversity. Estimates of total diversity based on one million sequenced T cells were considered lower bounds and underestimates. Compared with the aged group, the long-lived group had more naive CD4+ T cells, fewer expanded clones and increased TCR diversity, suggesting age selection.

Libraries were built with 5' RACE. This sample was sequenced with an Illumina HiSeq 2500. A second PCR of roughly 7 to 11 cycles was performed with a sample-barcoded 5' primer and a J-beta primer mix. Each TCR beta cDNA molecule received a unique molecular identifier from a template-switch 5' adaptor carrying 12 random nucleotides. Each sample yielded at least 3 million CDR3-containing paired-end reads. First-strand cDNA synthesis was performed from all RNA using the Mint cDNA synthesis kit, with priming by a TRBC-specific oligonucleotide. Following uracil-DNA glycosylase treatment, all cDNA underwent a first 18-cycle PCR with the universal primers M1SS and BC2_uni_R. On the authors' methods: For normalization, 1 million high-quality reads were randomly selected from each sample, with every read carrying a distinct molecular identifier. Reads sharing molecular identifiers were discarded rather than binned into consensus sequences. MiTCR, run with a Q25 quality threshold and the strictest error-elimination algorithm, handled CDR3 identification, clonotype clustering and error correction. A nonparametric unseen species model using Euler transformation provided a lower-bound estimate of total TCR beta diversity. TCRdb reran the public reads through fastp at Q25 and MiXCR, keeping productive beta chains. Rows with a matching CDR3 protein are joined into one entry that keeps the most common DNA and genes. Here the V and J calls rest on TCRdb's processing, not on the authors' analysis. For this sample there are hundreds of thousands of distinct CDR3 sequences; more than 55% appear just once. Together, the top ten hold roughly 25% of the sample.

With respect to this clonotype: It lacks a known antigen. No base quality values were provided; no much bigger clone lies one nucleotide off.

Donors were 30 to 45 systemically healthy Caucasian individuals from Russia aged roughly 6 to 100 years. Each donor gave ten milliliters of peripheral blood, collected into EDTA-treated Vacutainer tubes. Ficoll-Paque density-gradient centrifugation was used to isolate PBMCs, with at least 6 million per sample. Trizol reagent was used to extract total RNA from the PBMCs, yielding at least 5.5 micrograms per sample. Naive CD45RAhigh/CD27high T cell percentages were measured by flow cytometry on a PBMC aliquot from every donor. The CDR3 measures 14 amino acids from cysteine to phenylalanine. The retained sequence is limited to the CDR3, 42 bases, with the frame set at the first base. As encoded in the germline V gene, CDR1 is SGHDN while CDR2 is FVKESK. V lost 3 bases and J lost 4 bases; the stretch between them is 12 bases long.

The sequence was collected from a middle-aged man in good health. This chain is built from TRBV14 and TRBJ2-5; TRBD1 is possibly the D segment (5 matching bases). The sample comprised blood. The CDR3: CASSQWTRPETQYF. The nucleotide sequence is given as TGTGCCAGCAGCCAGTGGACACGGCCAGAGACCCAGTACTTC.